This T cell receptor (beta chain) stems from a study of T-cell reconstitution after alpha-beta-depleted transplantation in children (dated by TCRdb to 2016 to 2017). About the full investigation: Using TCR repertoire profiling, the study followed T-cell immune reconstitution in a quantitative way in children after TCRalphabeta/CD19-depleted allogeneic hematopoietic cell transplantation. Overall results and qualifications from the work: In some patients, high TCRbeta diversity at day 60 was attributed to recipient T cells and intrathymic progenitors that had survived conditioning. The apparently early alphabetaT-cell count recovery about two months after transplant was reportedly dependent on only several hundred rapidly expanded clones derived from non-depleted graft cells. Over subsequent months, a decline in hyperexpanded clone frequencies was noted, and after one year, T-cell counts and TCRbeta diversity were mostly ascribed to newly produced T cells.

As concerns this clonotype: Its antigen is unknown. The sample holds no much larger clone one base away, and base qualities are not on file.

What the treatment or condition label conveys for this sample: allogeneic hematopoietic cell transplantation with graft depleted of TCRalphabeta T cells and CD19 B cells. TCRalphabeta/CD19-depleted allogeneic hematopoietic cell grafts were given to the transplant recipients, all of whom were children. CDR1 and CDR2 were assigned from the germline V gene as SNHLY and FYNNEI. V drops 3 bases and J drops 8 bases, leaving 19 bases in between. Its CDR3 holds 15 amino acids, cysteine through phenylalanine. The read is trimmed to its CDR3 DNA, 45 bases read in frame from base 1. The method behind the library was PCR. Data came from an Illumina HiSeq 2500. To normalize quantification of the TCRbeta repertoire, the TCR libraries were built with molecular barcoding that relied on unique molecular identifiers. TCRdb applied fastp at Q25 and MiXCR to the public reads, then kept only in-frame beta chains. Records with the same CDR3 protein are collapsed into one entry carrying the most frequent genes and DNA. This sample is represented by around 200,000 distinct CDR3 sequences; 9.5% to 13% of them were singletons. About 28% of the sample is held by the ten biggest clonotypes.

The sample was PBMCs, taken before TCRalphabeta/CD19-depleted stem cell transplant. The chain is assembled from TRBV2 and TRBJ1-2; 6 matching bases give a weak D call of TRBD1. The TCR comes from a child in the first two years of life with acute myeloid leukemia, due to receive a stem cell transplant. The DNA reads TGTGCCAGCAGTGATATCTGGGACACCAGACGGGGCTACACCTTC. The encoded protein is CASSDIWDTRRGYTF.